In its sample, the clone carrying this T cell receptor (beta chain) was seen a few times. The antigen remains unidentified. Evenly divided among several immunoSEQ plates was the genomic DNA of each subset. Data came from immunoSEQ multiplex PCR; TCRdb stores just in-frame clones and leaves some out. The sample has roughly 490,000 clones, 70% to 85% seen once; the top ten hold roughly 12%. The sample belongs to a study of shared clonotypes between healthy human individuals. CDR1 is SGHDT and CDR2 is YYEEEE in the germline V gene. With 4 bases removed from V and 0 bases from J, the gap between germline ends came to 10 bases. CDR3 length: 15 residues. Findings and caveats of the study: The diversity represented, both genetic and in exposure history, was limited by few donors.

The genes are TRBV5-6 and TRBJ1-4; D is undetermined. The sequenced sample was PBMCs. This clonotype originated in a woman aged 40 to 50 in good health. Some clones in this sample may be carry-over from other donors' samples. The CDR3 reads CASSPVQATNEKLFF. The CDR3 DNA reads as TGTGCCAGCAGCCCCGTACAAGCAACTAATGAAAAACTGTTTTTT.